This T cell receptor (beta chain) was profiled in a study of shared clonotypes between healthy human individuals. Overall study: A couple of female and a few male donors aged 18 to 49 were enrolled.

Method: immunoSEQ multiplex PCR; TCRdb's copy keeps in-frame clones and lacks some. The sample shows around 430,000 clones, 79% of them seen only once. The germline V gene encodes CDR1 SGHTA and CDR2 FQGNSA. The CDR3 extends over 15 amino acids. Trimming removed 4 bases at V and 10 bases at J, with 20 bases between. This rearrangement joins TRBV7-2 to TRBJ2-1, with TRBD2 as a possible D gene (6 bases). The TCR comes from a woman between 40 and 55 years old in good health. Some clones in this sample may be carry-over from other donors' samples. The source material was PBMCs. In nucleotides, the CDR3 is TGTGCCAGCAGCTCCCGGAGGGCCAAGGGGAGGGAGCAGTTCTTC. Translating gives CASSSRRAKGREQFF.